These T cell receptor beta chains were read from a single sample in a study of T cell repertoires in cytomegalovirus infection. TCRdb reanalysed the reads using MiXCR and keeps one entry per CDR3 protein. The table lists roughly 280,000 distinct CDR3 sequences, approximately 22% of them singletons, with about 20% in the top ten. These receptors' targets are unknown. Sequences were derived from cultured PBMCs, sampled from culture after CMV antigen stimulation. These receptors came from a human donor in good health (CMV status not recorded). Some clones in this sample may be carry-over from other donors' samples. The CDR3 runs from the conserved cysteine through the conserved F or W. A D gene is named only where the DNA matches it firmly. The size entry is marked missing in some rows and otherwise reads once, few, many or a size class.

.,14,.,TRBJ1-4,TRBV11-2,TGTGCCAGCAGCTTGATCAGGGGCCGAGAAAAACTGTTTTTT,CASSLIRGREKLFF
.,12,few,TRBJ1-4,TRBV4-1,TGCGCCAGCAGCCAAGAAAGGGGAAAACTGTTTTTT,CASSQERGKLFF
.,11,.,TRBJ2-2,TRBV5-4,TGTGCCATCACACGTACCGGGGAGCTGTTTTTT,CAITRTGELFF
TRBD2,13,few,TRBJ2-3,TRBV15,TGTGCCACCAGCAGAGCGGGAGGAGATACGCAGTATTTT,CATSRAGGDTQYF
.,14,many,TRBJ2-1,TRBV7-8,TGTGCCAGCAGCTTAGGGGCTACCTGGGATGAGCAGTTCTTC,CASSLGATWDEQFF
.,17,many,TRBJ2-3,TRBV7-9,TGTGCCAGCCTGTACAGATGGGGGGGCCGTACCACAGATACGCAGTATTTT,CASLYRWGGRTTDTQYF
.,13,.,TRBJ1-1,TRBV11-2,TGTGCCAGCAGCTCCGGGACCCGGCGTGGAGCTTTCTTT,CASSSGTRRGAFF
.,15,.,TRBJ2-3,TRBV6-2/TRBV6-3,TGTGCCAGCAGTTATCAAGGGCCTCGCACAGATACGCAGTATTTT,CASSYQGPRTDTQYF
TRBD1,15,.,TRBJ1-2,TRBV20-1,TGCAGTGCTAGAGGCGGGGGGGACAGTAACTATGGCTACACCTTC,CSARGGGDSNYGYTF
.,16,.,TRBJ2-3,TRBV7-6,TGTGCCAGCAGCTTGACAGGGACCCGGAGGGGGGATACGCAGTATTTT,CASSLTGTRRGDTQYF
.,14,.,TRBJ2-1,TRBV29-1,TGCAGCGTCCTCCGGGACAAGGTTTACAATGAGCAGTTCTTC,CSVLRDKVYNEQFF
TRBD1,16,few,TRBJ2-1,TRBV27,TGTGCCAGCACCCTCCTCCGGGACAGGGGGCCCAATGAGCAGTTCTTC,CASTLLRDRGPNEQFF
.,15,.,TRBJ1-6,TRBV12-3/TRBV12-4,TGTGCCAGCAGTGCCGGTTGGCAGGAGGATTCACCCCTCCACTTT,CASSAGWQEDSPLHF
.,16,.,TRBJ2-3,TRBV14,TGTGCCAGCAGCCGAAGGACAGCAATGGGGACAGATACGCAGTATTTT,CASSRRTAMGTDTQYF
TRBD1,13,.,TRBJ1-1,TRBV28,TGTGCCAGCACCGAACAGGGGGTAGCTGAAGCTTTCTTT,CASTEQGVAEAFF
TRBD2,15,.,TRBJ2-1,TRBV20-1,TGCAGTGCTAGAGATCAACTAGCGGGGTACAATGAGCAGTTCTTC,CSARDQLAGYNEQFF
.,15,few,TRBJ1-2,TRBV12-3/TRBV12-4,TGTGCCAGCAGTCCAATCCGGACCCCCCGGTCTGGCTACACCTTC,CASSPIRTPRSGYTF
.,15,.,TRBJ2-1,TRBV5-4,TGTGCCAGCAGCGGGGCAAGGGGGGGCGGCAATGAGCAGTTCTTC,CASSGARGGGNEQFF
.,16,many,TRBJ2-1,TRBV6-1,TGTGCCAGCAGTCGTCTGACAGGTACCTCCTACAATGAGCAGTTCTTC,CASSRLTGTSYNEQFF
.,17,.,TRBJ2-7,TRBV4-1,TGCGCCAGCAGCCAAGATCTAGGAGGAAGATTTTCCTACGAGCAGTACTTC,CASSQDLGGRFSYEQYF
.,16,.,TRBJ2-2,TRBV5-4,TGTGCCAGCAGCTTGGAAGTTCGCGAAGGGACCGGGGAGCTGTTTTTT,CASSLEVREGTGELFF
.,16,.,TRBJ1-2,TRBV28,TGTGCCAGCAGCCGACTCCAGGAGTTAGCTAACTATGGCTACACCTTC,CASSRLQELANYGYTF
TRBD1,12,few,TRBJ1-1,TRBV6-5,TGTGCCTGCATTAAGGGGGCCACTGAAGCTTTCTTT,CACIKGATEAFF
TRBD1,13,.,TRBJ1-2,TRBV6-5,TGTGCCAGCAGTCCAGGGACAGGGCCTGGCTACACCTTC,CASSPGTGPGYTF
TRBD1,15,.,TRBJ2-7,TRBV11-2,TGTGCCAGCAGCTCGCCGAAGACAGGGCTTTACGAGCAGTACTTC,CASSSPKTGLYEQYF
.,13,few,TRBJ2-1,TRBV12-3/TRBV12-4,TGTGCCAGCACCCCGGCTGGTCAGAATGAGCAGTTCTTC,CASTPAGQNEQFF
TRBD2,12,.,TRBJ2-5,TRBV29-1,TGCAGCGGAGCGGGGAGTCAAGAGACCCAGTACTTC,CSGAGSQETQYF
.,16,many,TRBJ1-4,TRBV7-8,TGTGCCAGCAGCTTAGCTGGGGCGGGGAATAATGAAAAACTGTTTTTT,CASSLAGAGNNEKLFF
.,14,many,TRBJ1-5,TRBV19,TGTGCCAGTAGTATCAGGGGCTTGGGGCAGCCCCAGCATTTT,CASSIRGLGQPQHF
.,15,.,TRBJ2-2,TRBV23-1,TGCGCCAGCAATAAACGGACGGAGAACACCGGGGAGCTGTTTTTT,CASNKRTENTGELFF
.,12,few,TRBJ2-2,TRBV27,TGTGCCAGCAAAGGCAGGGGCGGGGAGCTGTTTTTT,CASKGRGGELFF
.,13,many,TRBJ1-2,TRBV7-9,TGTGCCAGCAGCTTGGCTAGCGGGTTTGGCTACACCTTC,CASSLASGFGYTF
TRBD1,16,many,TRBJ1-2,TRBV4-2,TGTGCCAGCAGCCACGATTTACCAGGGACAGGGCAAGGCTACACCTTC,CASSHDLPGTGQGYTF
.,14,.,TRBJ2-1,TRBV7-2,TGTGCCAGCAGCCGTAGAGGTTCCTACAATGAGCAGTTCTTC,CASSRRGSYNEQFF
.,14,.,TRBJ2-7,TRBV4-1,TGCGCCTCAAGGGGACTCCCACGACACTACGAGCAGTACTTC,CASRGLPRHYEQYF
.,15,.,TRBJ2-1,TRBV4-1,TGCGCCAGCAGCCAACGTGGGAGACCCCCGGATGAGCAGTTCTTC,CASSQRGRPPDEQFF
.,16,.,TRBJ2-5,TRBV6-1,TGTGCCAGCAGTTCCCTAGGCTACACGTACCAAGAGACCCAGTACTTC,CASSSLGYTYQETQYF
.,13,.,TRBJ1-4,TRBV7-9,TGTGCCAGCAGCCCGACGGTGGGTGAAAAACTGTTTTTT,CASSPTVGEKLFF
TRBD2,14,few,TRBJ2-7,TRBV28,TGTGCCAGCAGTCAGGGGACTAGCGGGACTGAGCAGTACTTC,CASSQGTSGTEQYF
TRBD2,15,.,TRBJ2-3,TRBV10-3,TGTGCCATCAGTACTACTAGCGGGGTTACAGATACGCAGTATTTT,CAISTTSGVTDTQYF
.,12,many,TRBJ2-1,TRBV7-9,TGTGCCAGCTTGACAGCTCTAGATGAGCAGTTCTTC,CASLTALDEQFF
.,13,few,TRBJ2-2,TRBV20-1,TGCAGTGCTAGCCCCGGGACCACCGGGGAGCTGTTTTTT,CSASPGTTGELFF
.,14,few,TRBJ2-2,TRBV7-3,TGTGCCAGCAGCTTAAGTCCGAAGGCCGGGGAGCTGTTTTTT,CASSLSPKAGELFF
TRBD2,15,few,TRBJ2-1,TRBV29-1,TGCAGCGTCCGGACTAGCGGGTCGACACACAATGAGCAGTTCTTC,CSVRTSGSTHNEQFF
.,13,.,TRBJ1-2,TRBV19,TGTGCCAGTACCAGGACAGCTAACTATGGCTACACCTTC,CASTRTANYGYTF
.,17,few,TRBJ1-4,TRBV19,TGTGCCAGTCGCTTAAGAGGTGTATCGACAGGCCGAGAAAAACTGTTTTTT,CASRLRGVSTGREKLFF
TRBD2,15,many,TRBJ2-3,TRBV5-6,TGTGCCAGCAGCTCCCTAGCGGGAGAAAAGGATACGCAGTATTTT,CASSSLAGEKDTQYF